This T cell receptor (beta chain) was sequenced for a study of OX40 agonist ivuxolimab in advanced cancers. About the full investigation: Ivuxolimab was a fully human IgG2 agonistic monoclonal antibody targeting the costimulatory receptor OX40 (CD134). Intravenous ivuxolimab was administered to patients every 2 weeks at six dose levels: 0.01, 0.1, 0.3, 1.5, 3 and 10 mg/kg. Of the approximately 54 patients in dose escalation, about 20 had hepatocellular carcinoma, some 15 had melanoma, 9 had renal cell carcinoma and 9 had head and neck cancer. A male proportion of about 79% and a mean age of roughly 58 years, ranging from about 23 to 90, were recorded for the dose-escalation cohort. Prior anti-PD-1, anti-PD-L1 or anti-CTLA-4 therapy was permitted, and approximately 42% of dose-escalation patients had received checkpoint inhibitors. Partial responses occurred in three dose-escalation patients: two with cutaneous melanoma and one with hepatocellular carcinoma. Peripheral TCRbeta sequencing aimed to test whether ivuxolimab altered TCR sequence diversity and caused clonal T-cell expansion. The paper covers the monotherapy dose-escalation part of the phase I ivuxolimab trial, which included N of about 56 patients. Results the study describes overall, beyond this receptor: On average, CD8+ T cells showed more expanded clones than CD4+ T cells after ivuxolimab. Low levels of normalized T-cell clonal expansion were also shown by some nonresponding patients. At doses from 0.1 to 3.0 mg/kg, clonal expansion was seen in both CD4+ and CD8+ blood T cells between baseline and week 6. The antigen specificity of the peripheral T cells that underwent clonal expansion was not determined. In the 0.1-3.0 mg/kg groups, partial responders were among the patients with the lowest normalized peripheral clonal expansion, particularly in CD8+ T cells.

V was cut back by 3 bases and J by 0 bases, leaving a gap of 12 bases between them. CDR1 SGDLS and CDR2 YYNGEE were looked up in the germline V gene. The CDR3 starts with the cysteine, ends with the phenylalanine, and has 15 residues. Only CDR3 DNA remains: 45 bases, in frame from the first base. Patients with autoimmune disease history or receiving systemic immunosuppression were excluded from the trial. In every dose cohort, peripheral blood was drawn for TCR sequencing at baseline, cycle 4 day 1, and cycle 7 day 1. Samples came from an open-label, multicenter, first-in-human phase I dose-escalation trial of ivuxolimab. The trial enrolled adults with locally advanced or metastatic head and neck squamous cell, hepatocellular, melanoma or renal cell carcinoma. CD4+ and CD8+ T cells were sorted separately from peripheral blood before TCR sequencing. Genomic DNA was extracted from sorted cells for sequencing of the TCRbeta CDR3 region. The immunoSEQ Assay was used to sequence the TCRbeta CDR3 regions. TCRdb holds this immuneACCESS table with in-frame rearrangements only. Some clones are missing; in checked studies, unresolved V genes explain under half, and the rest has no known cause. This sample gives around 69,000 clones in total; about 88% of them show up just once. Together, the top ten hold 2.5% to 3% of the sample.

Only a few counts were recorded for this clone. Its antigen is currently not known. There are no base qualities to consult, and no much larger clone falls within one base. The rearrangement combines TRBV9 with TRBJ1-2; the D segment could be TRBD1, given 6 matching bases. This receptor was taken from an adult with an advanced solid tumor such as melanoma, head and neck, liver or kidney cancer. Specimen: CD4+ or CD8+ T cells sorted from blood, collected in a trial of the OX40 agonist ivuxolimab. Here is the DNA: TGTGCCAGCAGCGCAGCGGGACACTCTAACTATGGCTACACCTTC. Its product reads: CASSAAGHSNYGYTF.